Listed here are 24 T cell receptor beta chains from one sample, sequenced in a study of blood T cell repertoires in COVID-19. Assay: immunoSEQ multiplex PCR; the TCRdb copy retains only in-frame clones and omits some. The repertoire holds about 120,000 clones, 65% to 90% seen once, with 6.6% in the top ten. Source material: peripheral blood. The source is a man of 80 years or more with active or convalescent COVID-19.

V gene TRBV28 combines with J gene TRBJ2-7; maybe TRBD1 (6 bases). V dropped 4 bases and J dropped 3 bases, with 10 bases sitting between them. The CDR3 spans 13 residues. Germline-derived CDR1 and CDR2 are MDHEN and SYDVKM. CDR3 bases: TGTGCCAGCAGTTGGACCAGGGGCTACGAGCAGTACTTC. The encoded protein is CASSWTRGYEQYF.

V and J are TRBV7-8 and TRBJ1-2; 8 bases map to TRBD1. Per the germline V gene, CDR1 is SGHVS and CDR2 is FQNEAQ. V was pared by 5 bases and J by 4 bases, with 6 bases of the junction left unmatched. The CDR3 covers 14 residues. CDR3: CASSTGQGGYGYTF. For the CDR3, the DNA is TGTGCCAGCAGCACCGGACAGGGAGGCTATGGCTACACCTTC.

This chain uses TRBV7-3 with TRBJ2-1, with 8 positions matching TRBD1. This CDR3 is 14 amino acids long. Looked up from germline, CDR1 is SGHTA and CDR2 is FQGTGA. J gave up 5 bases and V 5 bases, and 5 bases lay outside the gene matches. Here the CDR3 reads CASSPGQANNEQFF. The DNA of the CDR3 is TGTGCCAGCAGCCCGGGACAGGCTAACAATGAGCAGTTCTTC.

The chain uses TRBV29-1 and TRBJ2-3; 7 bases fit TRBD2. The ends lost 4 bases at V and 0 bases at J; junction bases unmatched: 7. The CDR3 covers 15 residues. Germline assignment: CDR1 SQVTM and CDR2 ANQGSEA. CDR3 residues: CSVAVGGTSTDTQYF. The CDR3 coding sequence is TGCAGCGTTGCGGTGGGGGGGACTAGCACAGATACGCAGTATTTT.

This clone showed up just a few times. The CDR3 here is CASSVAAGGSGYEQYF. The CDR3 DNA is TGTGCCAGCAGCGTAGCCGCCGGGGGTAGCGGCTACGAGCAGTACTTC. The J gene is TRBJ2-7, the V gene TRBV9, with D maybe TRBD2 (6 bases). There are 16 residues in the CDR3. Germline assignment: CDR1 SGDLS and CDR2 YYNGEE. Trimming removed 0 bases at V and 3 bases at J, with 16 bases between.

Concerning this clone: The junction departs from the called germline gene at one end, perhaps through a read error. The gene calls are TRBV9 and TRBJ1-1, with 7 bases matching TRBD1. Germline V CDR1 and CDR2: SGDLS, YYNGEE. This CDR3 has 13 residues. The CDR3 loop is CASSLRGNPEAFF. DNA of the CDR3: TGTGCCAGCAGCCTCAGGGGGAACCCTGAAGCTTTCTTT. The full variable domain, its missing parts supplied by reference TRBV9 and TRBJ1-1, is DSGVTQTPKHLITATGQRVTLRCSPRSGDLSVYWYQQSLDQGLQFLIQYYNGEERAKGNILERFSAQQFPDLHSELNLSSLELGDSALYFCASSLRGNPEAFFGQGTRLTVV.

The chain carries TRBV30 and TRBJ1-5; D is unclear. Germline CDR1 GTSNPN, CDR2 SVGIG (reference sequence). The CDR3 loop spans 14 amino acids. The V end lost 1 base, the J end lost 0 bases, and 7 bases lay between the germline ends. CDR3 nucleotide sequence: TGTGCCTGGAGTGGGGAGAATAGCAATCAGCCCCAGCATTTT. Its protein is CAWSGENSNQPQHF.

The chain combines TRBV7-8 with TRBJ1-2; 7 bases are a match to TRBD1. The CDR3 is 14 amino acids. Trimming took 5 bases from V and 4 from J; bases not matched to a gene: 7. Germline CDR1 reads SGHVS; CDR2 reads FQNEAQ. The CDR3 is CASSQGTASYGYTF. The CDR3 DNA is TGTGCCAGCAGCCAGGGGACAGCTTCCTATGGCTACACCTTC.

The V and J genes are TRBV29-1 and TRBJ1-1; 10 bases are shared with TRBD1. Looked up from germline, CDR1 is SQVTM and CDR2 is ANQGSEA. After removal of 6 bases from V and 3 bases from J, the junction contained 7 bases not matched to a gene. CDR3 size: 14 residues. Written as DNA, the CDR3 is TGCAGCGTCAAAATCGGGACAGGGGACACTGAAGCTTTCTTT. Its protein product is CSVKIGTGDTEAFF.

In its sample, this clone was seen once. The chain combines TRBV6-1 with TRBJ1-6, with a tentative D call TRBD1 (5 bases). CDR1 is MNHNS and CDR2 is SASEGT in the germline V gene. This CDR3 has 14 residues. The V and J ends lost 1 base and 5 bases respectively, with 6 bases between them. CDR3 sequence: CASSEGQNNSPLHF. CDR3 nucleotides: TGTGCCAGCAGTGAAGGACAGAATAATTCACCCCTCCACTTT.

Written as DNA, the CDR3 is TGTGCCAGCTCACCGGTGACAGGGTGGGACGAGCAGTACTTC. It yields the protein CASSPVTGWDEQYF. The chain is built from TRBV18 and TRBJ2-7, with 7 positions matching TRBD1. V shed 3 bases, J shed 5 bases, and the junction held 7 bases outside the gene matches. Germline V CDR1 and CDR2: KGHSH, LQKENI. This CDR3 has 14 amino acids. The full variable domain, in which reference TRBV18 and TRBJ2-7 provide the parts outside the CDR3, is NAGVMQNPRHLVRRRGQEARLRCSPMKGHSHVYWYRQLPEEGLKFMVYLQKENIIDESGMPKERFSAEFPKEGPSILRIQQVVRGDSAAYFCASSPVTGWDEQYFGPGTRLTVT.

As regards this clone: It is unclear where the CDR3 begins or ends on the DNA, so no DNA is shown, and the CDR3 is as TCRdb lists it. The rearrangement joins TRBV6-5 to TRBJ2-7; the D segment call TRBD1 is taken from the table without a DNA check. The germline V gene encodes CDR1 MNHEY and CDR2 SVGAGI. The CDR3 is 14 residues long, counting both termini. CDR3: CASSSSGHSYEQYF.

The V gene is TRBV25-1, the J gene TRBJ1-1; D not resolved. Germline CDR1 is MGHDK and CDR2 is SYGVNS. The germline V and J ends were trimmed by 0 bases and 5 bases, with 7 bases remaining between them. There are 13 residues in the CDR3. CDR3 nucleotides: TGTGCCAGCAGTGAATATGGCAAGACTGAAGCTTTCTTT. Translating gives CASSEYGKTEAFF.

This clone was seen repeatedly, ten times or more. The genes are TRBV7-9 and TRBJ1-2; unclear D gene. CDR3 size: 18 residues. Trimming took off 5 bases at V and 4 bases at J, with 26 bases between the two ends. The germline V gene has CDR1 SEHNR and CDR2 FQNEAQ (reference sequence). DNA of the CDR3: TGTGCCAGCAGCCCTCGGGATTTTCCGCTTAGGAAGACCTATGGCTACACCTTC. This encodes CASSPRDFPLRKTYGYTF.

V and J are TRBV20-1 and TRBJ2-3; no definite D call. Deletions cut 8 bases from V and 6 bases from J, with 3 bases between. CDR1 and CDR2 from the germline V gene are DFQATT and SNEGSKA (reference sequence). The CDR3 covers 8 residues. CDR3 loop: CSLDTQYF. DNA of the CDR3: TGCAGTCTGGATACGCAGTATTTT.

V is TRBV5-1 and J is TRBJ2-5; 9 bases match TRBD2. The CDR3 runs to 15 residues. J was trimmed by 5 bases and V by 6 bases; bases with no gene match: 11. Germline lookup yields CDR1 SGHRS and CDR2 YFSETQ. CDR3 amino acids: CASNGGGRAGETQYF. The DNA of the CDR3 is TGCGCCAGCAACGGAGGCGGGAGGGCCGGGGAGACCCAGTACTTC.

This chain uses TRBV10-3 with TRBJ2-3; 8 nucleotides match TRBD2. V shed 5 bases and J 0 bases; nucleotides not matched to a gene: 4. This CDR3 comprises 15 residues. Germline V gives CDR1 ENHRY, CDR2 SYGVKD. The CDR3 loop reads CAISTPSGSTDTQYF. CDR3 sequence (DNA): TGTGCCATCAGTACCCCTAGCGGGAGCACAGATACGCAGTATTTT.

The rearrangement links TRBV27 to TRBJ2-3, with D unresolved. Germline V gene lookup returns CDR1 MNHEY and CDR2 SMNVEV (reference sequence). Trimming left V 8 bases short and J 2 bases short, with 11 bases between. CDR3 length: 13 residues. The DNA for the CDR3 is TGTGCCAGCCGACTGCGAATCACAGATACGCAGTATTTT. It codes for CASRLRITDTQYF.

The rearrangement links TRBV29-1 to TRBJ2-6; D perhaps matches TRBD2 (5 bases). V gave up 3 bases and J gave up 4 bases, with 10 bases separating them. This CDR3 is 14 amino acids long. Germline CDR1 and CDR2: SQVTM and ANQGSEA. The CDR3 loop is CSVEFREGANVLTF. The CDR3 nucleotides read TGCAGCGTTGAGTTCCGGGAAGGGGCCAACGTCCTGACTTTC.

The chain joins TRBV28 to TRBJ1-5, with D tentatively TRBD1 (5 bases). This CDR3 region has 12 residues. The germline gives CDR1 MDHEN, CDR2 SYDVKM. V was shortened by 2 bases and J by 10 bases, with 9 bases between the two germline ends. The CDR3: CASSLGAGPQHF. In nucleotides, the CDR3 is TGTGCCAGCAGTTTAGGGGCTGGTCCCCAGCATTTT. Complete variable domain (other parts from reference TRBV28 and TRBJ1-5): DVKVTQSSRYLVKRTGEKVFLECVQDMDHENMFWYRQDPGLGLRLIYFSYDVKMKEKGDIPEGYSVSREKKERFSLILESASTNQTSMYLCASSLGAGPQHFGDGTRLSIL.

The CDR3 region has the DNA TGTGCCAGCACCAAAACGGGGGTTCTTAATGAAAAACTGTTTTTT. Translated, it gives CASTKTGVLNEKLFF. V usage is TRBV28 and J usage is TRBJ1-4, with D perhaps matching TRBD1 (5 bases). This CDR3 has 15 residues. V lost 7 bases and J lost 4, with 16 bases in between. Germline V CDR1 and CDR2: MDHEN, SYDVKM.

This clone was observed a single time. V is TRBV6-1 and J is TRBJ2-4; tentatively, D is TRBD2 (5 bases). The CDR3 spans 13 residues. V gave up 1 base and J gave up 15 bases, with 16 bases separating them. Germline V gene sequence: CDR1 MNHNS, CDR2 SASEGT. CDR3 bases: TGTGCCAGCAGTGAAGACGGGGTAAGTTGCGCGTACTTC. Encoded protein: CASSEDGVSCAYF.

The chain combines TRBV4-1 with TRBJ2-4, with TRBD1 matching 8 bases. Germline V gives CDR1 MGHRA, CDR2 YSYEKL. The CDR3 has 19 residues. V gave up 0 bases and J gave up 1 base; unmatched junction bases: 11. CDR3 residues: CASSQDPPGQVMAKNIQYF. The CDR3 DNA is TGCGCCAGCAGCCAAGATCCCCCGGGACAGGTGATGGCCAAAAACATTCAGTACTTC.

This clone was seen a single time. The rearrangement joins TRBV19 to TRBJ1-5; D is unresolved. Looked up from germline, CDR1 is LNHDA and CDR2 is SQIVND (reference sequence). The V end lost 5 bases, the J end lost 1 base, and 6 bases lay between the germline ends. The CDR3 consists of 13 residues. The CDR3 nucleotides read TGTGCCAGTAGTCCCATGAGCAATCAGCCCCAGCATTTT. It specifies CASSPMSNQPQHF.